This TCR beta chain came from a study of OX40 agonist ivuxolimab in advanced cancers. Profiled with immunoSEQ multiplex PCR; TCRdb holds only in-frame clones, not every one. The table lists fewer than 10,000 clones, roughly 90% of them singletons. CDR1 and CDR2 (germline): SGHNT, YYREEE (reference sequence). The CDR3 covers 14 residues. V shed 4 bases and J 4 bases; nucleotides not matched to a gene: 6. Source: CD4+ or CD8+ T cells sorted from blood, taken in a trial of the OX40 agonist ivuxolimab. The TCR comes from an adult with an advanced solid tumor such as melanoma, head and neck, liver or kidney cancer. The chain combines TRBV5-4 with TRBJ1-2; TRBD1 agrees at 8 bases. The DNA of the CDR3 is TGTGCCAGCAGCATAGGACAGGGCGCCTATGGCTACACCTTC. It codes for CASSIGQGAYGYTF.